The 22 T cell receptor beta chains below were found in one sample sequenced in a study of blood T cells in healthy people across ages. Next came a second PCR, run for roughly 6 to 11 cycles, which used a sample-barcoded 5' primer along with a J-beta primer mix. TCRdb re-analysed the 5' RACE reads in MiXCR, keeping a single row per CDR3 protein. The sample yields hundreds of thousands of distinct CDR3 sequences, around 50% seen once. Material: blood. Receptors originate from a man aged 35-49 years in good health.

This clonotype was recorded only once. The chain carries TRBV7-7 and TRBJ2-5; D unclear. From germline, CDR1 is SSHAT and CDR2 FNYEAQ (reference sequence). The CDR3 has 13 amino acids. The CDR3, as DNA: TGTGCTACCCAGTCTTGGGCTCAAGAGACCCAGTACTTC. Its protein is CATQSWAQETQYF.

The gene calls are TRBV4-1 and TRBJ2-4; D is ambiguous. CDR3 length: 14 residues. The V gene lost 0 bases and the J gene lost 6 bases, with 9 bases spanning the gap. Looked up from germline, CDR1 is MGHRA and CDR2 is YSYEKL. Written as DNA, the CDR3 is TGCGCCAGCAGCCAAGAGCACAGAATAAACATTCAGTACTTC. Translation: CASSQEHRINIQYF.

CDR3 protein: CASSQIDFSEPYNEQFF. Here the CDR3 DNA reads TGTGCCAGCAGCCAAATTGACTTCAGCGAGCCCTACAATGAGCAGTTCTTC. The V call is TRBV4-2, the J call TRBJ2-1; no clear D. Germline loops: CDR1 LGHNA, CDR2 YNFKEQ. V was clipped by 2 bases and J by 2 bases, with 16 bases between them. The CDR3 has 17 residues.

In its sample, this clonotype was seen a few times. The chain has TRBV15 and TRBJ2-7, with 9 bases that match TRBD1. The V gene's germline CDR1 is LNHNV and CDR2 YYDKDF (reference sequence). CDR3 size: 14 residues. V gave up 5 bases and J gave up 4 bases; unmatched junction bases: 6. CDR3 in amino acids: CATSRMGQGYEQYF. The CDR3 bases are TGTGCCACCAGCCGTATGGGACAGGGTTACGAGCAGTACTTC.

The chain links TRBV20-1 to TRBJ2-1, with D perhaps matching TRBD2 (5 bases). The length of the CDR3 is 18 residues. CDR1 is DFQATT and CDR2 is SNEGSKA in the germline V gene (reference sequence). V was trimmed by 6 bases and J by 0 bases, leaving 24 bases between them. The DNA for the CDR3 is TGCAGTGCGGAGGCCTGGGATGTGAGCGGTAGCTCCTACAATGAGCAGTTCTTC. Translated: CSAEAWDVSGSSYNEQFF.

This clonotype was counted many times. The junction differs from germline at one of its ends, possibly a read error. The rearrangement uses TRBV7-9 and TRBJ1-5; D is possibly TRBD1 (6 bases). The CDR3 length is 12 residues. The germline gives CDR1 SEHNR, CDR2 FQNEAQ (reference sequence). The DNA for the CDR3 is TGTGCCAGCAGTTTAGGGGGTCAGCCCCAGCATTTT. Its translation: CASSLGGQPQHF.

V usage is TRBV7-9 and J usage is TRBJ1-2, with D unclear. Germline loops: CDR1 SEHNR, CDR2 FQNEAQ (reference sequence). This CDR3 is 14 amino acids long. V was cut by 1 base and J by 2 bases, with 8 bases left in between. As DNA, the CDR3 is TGTGCCAGCAGCTTAGGCAGTCAAAACTATGGCTACACCTTC. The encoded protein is CASSLGSQNYGYTF.

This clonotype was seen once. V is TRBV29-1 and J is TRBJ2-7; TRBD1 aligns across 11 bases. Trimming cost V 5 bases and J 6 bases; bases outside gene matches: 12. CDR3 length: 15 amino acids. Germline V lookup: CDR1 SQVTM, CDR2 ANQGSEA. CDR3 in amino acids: CSVIPGQGVLGEQYF. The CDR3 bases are TGCAGCGTTATCCCGGGACAGGGGGTTTTGGGCGAGCAGTACTTC.

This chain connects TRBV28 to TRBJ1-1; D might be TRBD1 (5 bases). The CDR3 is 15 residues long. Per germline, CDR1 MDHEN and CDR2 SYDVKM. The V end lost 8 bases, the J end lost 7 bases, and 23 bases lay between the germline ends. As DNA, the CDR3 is TGTGCCAGCGCCTTGGGGTGGGGGGTAAATGATGAAGCTTTCTTT. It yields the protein CASALGWGVNDEAFF. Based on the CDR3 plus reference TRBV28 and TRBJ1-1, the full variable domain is DVKVTQSSRYLVKRTGEKVFLECVQDMDHENMFWYRQDPGLGLRLIYFSYDVKMKEKGDIPEGYSVSREKKERFSLILESASTNQTSMYLCASALGWGVNDEAFFGQGTRLTVV.

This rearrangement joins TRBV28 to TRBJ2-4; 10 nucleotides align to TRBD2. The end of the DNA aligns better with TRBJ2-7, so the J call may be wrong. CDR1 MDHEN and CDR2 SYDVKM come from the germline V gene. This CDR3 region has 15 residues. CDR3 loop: CASSLSLAGVPEQYF. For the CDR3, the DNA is TGTGCCAGCAGTTTATCGCTAGCGGGAGTTCCCGAGCAGTACTTC.

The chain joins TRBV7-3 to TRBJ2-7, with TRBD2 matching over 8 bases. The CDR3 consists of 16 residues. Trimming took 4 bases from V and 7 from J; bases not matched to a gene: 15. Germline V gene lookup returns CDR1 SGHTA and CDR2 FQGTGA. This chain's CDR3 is CASSSGRAGVRNEQYF. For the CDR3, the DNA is TGTGCCAGCAGCTCCGGGAGAGCGGGAGTACGGAATGAGCAGTACTTC.

In nucleotides, the CDR3 is TGTGCCAGCAGTTACTCCGCTAATGAAAAACTGTTTTTT. Its translation is CASSYSANEKLFF. The chain links TRBV6-5 to TRBJ1-4; D remains ambiguous. Trimming took off 0 bases at V and 3 bases at J, with 2 bases between the two ends. Per germline, CDR1 MNHEY and CDR2 SVGAGI. The CDR3 consists of 13 residues.

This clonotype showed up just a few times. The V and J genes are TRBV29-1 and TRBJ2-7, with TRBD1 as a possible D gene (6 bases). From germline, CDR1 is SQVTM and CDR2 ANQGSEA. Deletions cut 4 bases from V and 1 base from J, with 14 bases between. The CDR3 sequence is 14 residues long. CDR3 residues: CSVADRNSSYEQYF. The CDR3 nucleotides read TGCAGCGTTGCCGACAGGAATTCGTCCTACGAGCAGTACTTC.

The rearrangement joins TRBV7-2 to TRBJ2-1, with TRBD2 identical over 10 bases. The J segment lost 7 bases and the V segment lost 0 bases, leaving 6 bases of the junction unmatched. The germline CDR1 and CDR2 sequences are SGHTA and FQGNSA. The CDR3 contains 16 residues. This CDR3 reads CASSLARSGGGNEQFF. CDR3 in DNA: TGTGCCAGCAGCTTAGCGCGCAGCGGGGGGGGTAATGAGCAGTTCTTC.

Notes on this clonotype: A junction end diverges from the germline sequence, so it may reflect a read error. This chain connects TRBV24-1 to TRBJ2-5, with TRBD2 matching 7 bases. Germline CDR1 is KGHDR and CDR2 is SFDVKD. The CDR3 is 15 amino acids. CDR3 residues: CASSEGQRGSETQYF. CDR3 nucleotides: TGTGCCTCCAGTGAGGGCCAGCGGGGTTCAGAGACCCAGTACTTC.

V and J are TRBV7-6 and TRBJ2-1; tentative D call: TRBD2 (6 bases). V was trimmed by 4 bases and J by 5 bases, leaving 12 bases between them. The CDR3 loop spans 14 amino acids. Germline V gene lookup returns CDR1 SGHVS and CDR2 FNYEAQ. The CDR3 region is CASSSPGEHNEQFF. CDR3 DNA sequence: TGTGCCAGCAGCTCCCCGGGAGAACACAATGAGCAGTTCTTC.

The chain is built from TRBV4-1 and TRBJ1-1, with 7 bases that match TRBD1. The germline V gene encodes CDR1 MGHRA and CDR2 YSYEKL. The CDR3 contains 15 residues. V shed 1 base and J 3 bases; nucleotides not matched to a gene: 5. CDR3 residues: CASSQVTGDYTEAFF. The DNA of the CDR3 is TGCGCCAGCAGCCAAGTCACAGGGGATTACACTGAAGCTTTCTTT.

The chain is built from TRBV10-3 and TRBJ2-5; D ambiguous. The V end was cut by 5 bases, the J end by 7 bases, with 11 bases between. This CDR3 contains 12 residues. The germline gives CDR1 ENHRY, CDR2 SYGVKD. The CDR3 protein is CAISPSWGTQYF. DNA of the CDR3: TGTGCCATCAGTCCAAGTTGGGGGACCCAGTACTTC.

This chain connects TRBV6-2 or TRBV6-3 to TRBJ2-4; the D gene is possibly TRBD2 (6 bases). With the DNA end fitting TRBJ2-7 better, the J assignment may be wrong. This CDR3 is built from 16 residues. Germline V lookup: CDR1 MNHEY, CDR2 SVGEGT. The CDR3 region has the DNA TGTGCCAGCGGGTACTTCGAAGCGGGCATCTCGTACGAGCAGTACTTC. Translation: CASGYFEAGISYEQYF.

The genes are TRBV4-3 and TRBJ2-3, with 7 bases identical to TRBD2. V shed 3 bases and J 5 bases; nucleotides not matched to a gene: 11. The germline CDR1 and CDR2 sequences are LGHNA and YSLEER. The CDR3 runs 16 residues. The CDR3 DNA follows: TGCGCCAGCAGCCAGGGCTCCGGGCGGGAGAAAGATACGCAGTATTTT. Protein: CASSQGSGREKDTQYF.

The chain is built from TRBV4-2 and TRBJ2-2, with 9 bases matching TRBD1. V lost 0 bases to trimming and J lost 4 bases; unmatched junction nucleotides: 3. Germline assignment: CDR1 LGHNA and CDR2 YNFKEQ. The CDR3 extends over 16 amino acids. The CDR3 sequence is CASSQEGQGGTGELFF. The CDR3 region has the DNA TGTGCCAGCAGCCAAGAGGGACAGGGCGGCACCGGGGAGCTGTTTTTT.

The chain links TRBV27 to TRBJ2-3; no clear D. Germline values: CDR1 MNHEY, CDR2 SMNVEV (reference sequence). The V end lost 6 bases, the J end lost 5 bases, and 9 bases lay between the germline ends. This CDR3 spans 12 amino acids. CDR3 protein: CASRPSLDTQYF. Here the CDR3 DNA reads TGTGCCAGCAGGCCTTCTTTAGATACGCAGTATTTT.